The 28 T cell receptor beta chains presented below share a single source sample, sequenced in a study of neoadjuvant anti-PD-1 for oral cavity cancer. Repertoires were generated with immunoSEQ multiplex PCR, while TCRdb's copy carries only in-frame clones and drops some. The table includes over 30,000 clones, around four fifths detected once. Time point in this sample: after neoadjuvant nivolumab, at surgical resection. This material consisted of PBMCs, taken after nivolumab (anti-PD-1) treatment. All receptors come from a person aged 40-85 years with oral cavity squamous cell carcinoma.

The rearrangement joins TRBV5-6 to TRBJ2-5; TRBD2 might be the D (6 bases). V shed 4 bases and J shed 4 bases, with 17 bases lying between them. CDR1 SGHDT and CDR2 YYEEEE come from the germline V gene. CDR3 size: 15 residues. The CDR3 bases are TGTGCCAGCAGCCGGAGACAGTTGGGGGGAGAGACCCAGTACTTC. Translating gives CASSRRQLGGETQYF.

This CDR3 reads CASRRGGSDYGYTF. The CDR3 region has the DNA TGTGCCAGCAGAAGAGGGGGTTCGGACTATGGCTACACCTTC. The V and J genes are TRBV27 and TRBJ1-2, with a tentative D call TRBD1 (6 bases). This CDR3 comprises 14 residues. The V gene's germline CDR1 is MNHEY and CDR2 SMNVEV (reference sequence). V dropped 6 bases and J dropped 3 bases, with 14 bases sitting between them.

The rearrangement uses TRBV2 and TRBJ1-6; possible D gene TRBD1, 5 bases. The CDR3 extends over 15 amino acids. V was trimmed by 8 bases and J by 4 bases, leaving 15 bases between them. Germline CDR1 SNHLY, CDR2 FYNNEI. This CDR3 reads CASEGLGVYNSPLHF. CDR3 in DNA: TGTGCCAGCGAAGGCCTAGGGGTTTATAATTCACCCCTCCACTTT.

This sequence joins TRBV7-8 and TRBJ2-1; the D is unclear. CDR3 length: 12 amino acids. Trimming pared 2 bases from V and 9 bases from J, leaving 8 bases between. Germline V gene data show CDR1 as SGHVS and CDR2 as FQNEAQ. As DNA, the CDR3 is TGTGCCAGCAGCTTAATGGTGACTGAGCAGTTCTTC. This encodes CASSLMVTEQFF.

V is TRBV2 and J is TRBJ1-2; the match to TRBD1 covers 11 bases. J was trimmed by 7 bases and V by 6 bases; bases with no gene match: 10. Germline V gene lookup returns CDR1 SNHLY and CDR2 FYNNEI. The CDR3 loop spans 15 amino acids. This CDR3 reads CASSSRTGGFSGYTF. DNA of the CDR3: TGTGCCAGCAGCTCCCGGACAGGGGGCTTTAGTGGCTACACCTTC.

The chain joins TRBV7-2 to TRBJ1-2; 7 nucleotides align to TRBD1. Per germline, CDR1 SGHTA and CDR2 FQGNSA. This CDR3 has 15 amino acids. The junction had 10 bases not matched to a gene; V was cut back by 5 bases and J by 4 bases. CDR3 nucleotide sequence: TGTGCCAGCAGCCCGCCCCCGGGACAGTCCTATGGCTACACCTTC. It codes for CASSPPPGQSYGYTF.

The V call is TRBV5-1, the J call TRBJ2-2, with D maybe TRBD2 (5 bases). Between the trimmed V and J ends, which lost 0 bases and 7 bases, there was a span of 13 bases. The CDR3 covers 15 residues. Germline V CDR1 and CDR2: SGHRS, YFSETQ. This chain's CDR3 is CASSLGRPGIGELFF. CDR3 coding DNA: TGCGCCAGCAGCTTGGGCAGACCCGGGATCGGGGAGCTGTTTTTT.

This clone occurred once. The V gene is TRBV7-2, the J gene TRBJ2-5, with 9 positions matching TRBD2. CDR1 and CDR2 (germline): SGHTA, FQGNSA. The CDR3 runs to 14 residues. Germline trimming cut 4 bases from V and 5 bases from J; bases unmatched to any gene: 5. The CDR3 region is CASSSGLAQETQYF. CDR3 bases: TGTGCCAGCAGCTCTGGACTAGCGCAGGAGACCCAGTACTTC.

This chain uses TRBV7-2 with TRBJ2-5, with no clear D. Trimming shortened V by 4 bases and J by 2 bases, and 11 bases separated the two germline ends. This CDR3 comprises 14 residues. Looked up from germline, CDR1 is SGHTA and CDR2 is FQGNSA. The CDR3 coding sequence is TGTGCCAGCAGCTCCTACACGGTTCAAGAGACCCAGTACTTC. This sequence encodes CASSSYTVQETQYF. The variable domain in full, completed from reference TRBV7-2 and TRBJ2-5, reads GAGVSQSPSNKVTEKGKDVELRCDPISGHTALYWYRQSLGQGLEFLIYFQGNSAPDKSGLPSDRFSAERTGGSVSTLTIQRTQQEDSAVYLCASSSYTVQETQYFGPGTRLLVL.

This clone was counted between two and nine times. The genes are TRBV29-1 and TRBJ1-2; TRBD1 is a possible D gene (6 bases). The germline CDR1 and CDR2 sequences are SQVTM and ANQGSEA. The V and J ends lost 7 bases and 5 bases respectively, with 14 bases between them. The CDR3 runs 12 residues. This CDR3 reads CSAGQPQYGYTF. The CDR3 DNA reads TGCAGCGCCGGACAGCCCCAATATGGCTACACCTTC.

Only a few counts were recorded for this clone. This sequence joins TRBV29-1 and TRBJ1-1; D may be TRBD1 (6 bases). Per the germline V gene, CDR1 is SQVTM and CDR2 is ANQGSEA. The CDR3 length is 13 residues. The V gene lost 7 bases and the J gene lost 1 base, with 13 bases spanning the gap. CDR3 DNA sequence: TGCAGCGCCGAGAAGACAGGGAACACTGAAGCTTTCTTT. Its translation: CSAEKTGNTEAFF.

J is TRBJ2-1 and V is TRBV30, with D perhaps given as TRBD1 or TRBD2 (6 bases each). Germline CDR1 reads GTSNPN; CDR2 reads SVGIG (reference sequence). The CDR3 totals 16 residues. V lost 0 bases, J lost 5 bases, and 17 bases lay in between. The CDR3 sequence: CAWSVPRGLGHNEQFF. In DNA, the CDR3 is TGTGCCTGGAGTGTACCTCGGGGGCTAGGCCACAATGAGCAGTTCTTC.

This clone was detected once. The V call is TRBV5-8, the J call TRBJ2-3, with D perhaps given as TRBD1 or TRBD2 (5 bases each). Trimming removed 4 bases from V and 0 bases from J, with 15 bases in between. This CDR3 region has 16 residues. Germline V gene sequence: CDR1 SGHTS, CDR2 YDEGEE. CDR3 protein: CASSLLWGLSTDTQYF. In DNA, the CDR3 is TGTGCCAGCAGCCTCCTTTGGGGGTTAAGCACAGATACGCAGTATTTT.

A few counts support this clone. The J gene is TRBJ2-2, the V gene TRBV19; the D gene is possibly TRBD2 (6 bases). The CDR3 totals 15 residues. Per the germline V gene, CDR1 is LNHDA and CDR2 is SQIVND (reference sequence). Trimming removed 7 bases from V and 5 bases from J, with 17 bases in between. CDR3: CASKKPSGDTGELFF. The CDR3 region has the DNA TGTGCCAGTAAAAAGCCCTCGGGGGATACCGGGGAGCTGTTTTTT. The full variable domain, completed using reference TRBV19 and TRBJ2-2, is DGGITQSPKYLFRKEGQNVTLSCEQNLNHDAMYWYRQDPGQGLRLIYYSQIVNDFQKGDIAEGYSVSREKKESFPLTVTSAQKNPTAFYLCASKKPSGDTGELFFGEGSRLTVL.

This rearrangement joins TRBV7-9 to TRBJ1-4; D gene ambiguous. V was clipped by 4 bases and J by 8 bases, with 14 bases between them. Germline CDR1 SEHNR, CDR2 FQNEAQ (reference sequence). This CDR3 is 14 amino acids long. DNA of the CDR3: TGTGCCAGCAGCTCAACGACAAACTTCGAAAAACTGTTTTTT. Translating it yields CASSSTTNFEKLFF.

The V call is TRBV13, the J call TRBJ1-1; D is unresolved. The CDR3 has 12 amino acids. Germline V gives CDR1 PRHDT, CDR2 FYEKMQ (reference sequence). V gave up 4 bases and J gave up 11 bases, with 14 bases separating them. CDR3 DNA sequence: TGTGCCAGCAGCTCCGGCGGACTTGAGGCTTTCTTT. This translates into CASSSGGLEAFF.

The gene calls are TRBV11-2 and TRBJ1-1, with D possibly TRBD1 on 6 matching bases. Trimming pared 7 bases from V and 4 bases from J, leaving 13 bases between. CDR1 is SGHAT and CDR2 is FQNNGV in the germline V gene. There are 13 residues in the CDR3. CDR3 coding DNA: TGTGCCAGCACTAGGGGGGTCGTCACTGAAGCTTTCTTT. Amino acids: CASTRGVVTEAFF. Variable domain in full (rest from reference TRBV11-2 and TRBJ1-1): EAGVAQSPRYKIIEKRQSVAFWCNPISGHATLYWYQQILGQGPKLLIQFQNNGVVDDSQLPKDRFSAERLKGVDSTLKIQPAKLEDSAVYLCASTRGVVTEAFFGQGTRLTVV.

This clone was recorded once. The chain couples TRBV4-2 to TRBJ1-2, with 12 bases lining up with TRBD1. Germline CDR1 reads LGHNA; CDR2 reads YNFKEQ. Trimming cost V 4 bases and J 8 bases; bases outside gene matches: 5. The CDR3 is 14 amino acids. The CDR3 DNA sequence: TGTGCCAGCAGCCGGGACAGGGGGCGTCGGGGCTACACCTTC. Residues: CASSRDRGRRGYTF.

The gene calls are TRBV7-3 and TRBJ1-1; 8 bases agree with TRBD1. There are 14 residues in the CDR3. Looked up from germline, CDR1 is SGHTA and CDR2 is FQGTGA. J gave up 2 bases and V 5 bases, and 4 bases lay outside the gene matches. The CDR3: CASSLDRGNTEAFF. DNA of the CDR3: TGTGCCAGCAGCCTCGACAGGGGAAACACTGAAGCTTTCTTT.

The chain carries TRBV9 and TRBJ2-7; 11 bases line up with TRBD1. Per the germline V gene, CDR1 is SGDLS and CDR2 is YYNGEE. J gave up 3 bases and V 6 bases, and 5 bases lay outside the gene matches. This CDR3 contains 14 residues. The chain's CDR3 is CASTAGTGGYEQYF. CDR3 nucleotide sequence: TGTGCCAGCACCGCCGGGACAGGGGGCTACGAGCAGTACTTC.

V gene TRBV2 combines with J gene TRBJ1-3; maybe TRBD1 (5 bases). Trimming took 5 bases from V and 2 from J, leaving 13 bases between them. This CDR3 is built from 15 residues. Germline assignment: CDR1 SNHLY and CDR2 FYNNEI. Written as DNA, the CDR3 is TGTGCCAGCAGTATCCTGGGGGGACCTGGAAACACCATATATTTT. This gives the protein CASSILGGPGNTIYF. The full variable domain, in which reference TRBV2 and TRBJ1-3 provide the parts outside the CDR3, is EPEVTQTPSHQVTQMGQEVILRCVPISNHLYFYWYRQILGQKVEFLVSFYNNEISEKSEIFDDQFSVERPDGSNFTLKIRSTKLEDSAMYFCASSILGGPGNTIYFGEGSWLTVV.

CDR3 protein: CASSLSAGGTDTQYF. The CDR3 bases are TGTGCCAGCAGCTTAAGCGCGGGGGGGACAGATACGCAGTATTTT. V is TRBV7-9 and J is TRBJ2-3, with 9 bases lining up with TRBD2. Per germline, CDR1 SEHNR and CDR2 FQNEAQ (reference sequence). This CDR3 is 15 amino acids long. The V gene end was trimmed by 2 bases and the J gene end by 3 bases; junction bases not matched to a gene: 3.

J is TRBJ2-7 and V is TRBV9; the D gene is possibly TRBD1 (7 bases). The CDR3 spans 15 residues. CDR1 and CDR2 from the germline V gene are SGDLS and YYNGEE. The V gene lost 4 bases and the J gene lost 0 bases, with 14 bases spanning the gap. The CDR3 DNA reads as TGTGCCAGCAGCCCAGGGGGGACATTCTCCTACGAGCAGTACTTC. Protein product: CASSPGGTFSYEQYF.

The chain combines TRBV5-1 with TRBJ2-7, with TRBD1 identical over 12 bases. CDR1 and CDR2 from the germline V gene are SGHRS and YFSETQ. This CDR3 is built from 16 residues. J gave up 1 base and V 6 bases, and 8 bases lay outside the gene matches. The CDR3 spells CASTKGQGAVSYEQYF. The CDR3 bases are TGCGCCAGCACAAAGGGACAGGGGGCAGTATCCTACGAGCAGTACTTC.

The CDR3 spells CASSQSTTGNTIYF. DNA for the CDR3: TGTGCCAGCAGCCAATCCACAACTGGAAACACCATATATTTT. The rearrangement links TRBV16 to TRBJ1-3; D is unresolved. The CDR3 totals 14 residues. Germline loops: CDR1 KGHSY, CDR2 FQNENV. The ends were cut back, 0 bases at V and 2 bases at J, with 5 bases in the middle.

V is TRBV6-5 and J is TRBJ2-7; D gene uncertain. V was trimmed by 2 bases and J by 3 bases, leaving 8 bases between them. The V gene's germline CDR1 is MNHEY and CDR2 SVGAGI. The CDR3 is 13 amino acids. The DNA for the CDR3 is TGTGCCAGCAGTTACAGTTTATTCTACGAGCAGTACTTC. Its protein product is CASSYSLFYEQYF.

The V call is TRBV5-1, the J call TRBJ1-5, with D uncertain. This CDR3 comprises 13 residues. Trimming cost V 2 bases and J 2 bases, with 5 bases left between them. Germline CDR1 and CDR2: SGHRS and YFSETQ. The CDR3 reads CASSFEGNQPQHF. The CDR3 nucleotides read TGCGCCAGCAGCTTCGAGGGCAATCAGCCCCAGCATTTT.

The chain employs TRBV4-3 and TRBJ2-1; weak D call: TRBD1 (5 bases). Per germline, CDR1 LGHNA and CDR2 YSLEER. The CDR3 extends over 16 amino acids. Trimming took 1 base from V and 8 from J, leaving 18 bases between them. CDR3 DNA: TGCGCCAGCAGCCAAGGGGGCAGGGTAGGTCTTGATGAGCAGTTCTTC. This gives the protein CASSQGGRVGLDEQFF.